These T cell receptor beta chains were read from a single sample in a study of control samples from healthy donors and cancer patients. Sequencing used immunoSEQ multiplex PCR; TCRdb keeps in-frame clones, though not all of them. The table lists about 120,000 clones, 75% to 90% of them singletons. Input material: PBMCs. These receptors were taken from a woman aged 50 to 60 with colorectal cancer. CDR3s include the opening cysteine and the closing phenylalanine or tryptophan. The D gene is left open where the match is weak. Size values are once, few and many counts, or a class for expanded clones, and some rows have none.

len: 17; j_gene: TRBJ1-5; abundance: .; v_gene: TRBV7-8; d_gene: .; CDR3nt: TGTGCCAGCAGCTTAGGAGGAGGGGTCGGTTTCAATCAGCCCCAGCATTTT; CDR3aa: CASSLGGGVGFNQPQHF
len: 12; j_gene: TRBJ1-1; abundance: .; v_gene: TRBV12-3/TRBV12-4; d_gene: TRBD1; CDR3nt: TGTGCCAGTTCTACAGGGGGCACTGAAGCTTTCTTT; CDR3aa: CASSTGGTEAFF
len: 12; j_gene: TRBJ1-1; abundance: .; v_gene: TRBV2; d_gene: .; CDR3nt: TGTGCCAGCAGCCAGGAAGTTAATGAAGCTTTCTTT; CDR3aa: CASSQEVNEAFF
len: 14; j_gene: TRBJ1-4; abundance: .; v_gene: TRBV15; d_gene: TRBD1; CDR3nt: TGTGCCACCAGCAGAGGGACAGGAGGTGAAAAACTGTTTTTT; CDR3aa: CATSRGTGGEKLFF
len: 18; j_gene: TRBJ2-4; abundance: .; v_gene: TRBV2; d_gene: TRBD1; CDR3nt: TGTGCCAGCAGAGATTATAAACGGGACAGTAAAGCCAAAAACATTCAGTACTTC; CDR3aa: CASRDYKRDSKAKNIQYF
len: 13; j_gene: TRBJ1-4; abundance: .; v_gene: TRBV5-1; d_gene: .; CDR3nt: TGCGCCAGCAGCTTGGCAACTAATGAAAAACTGTTTTTT; CDR3aa: CASSLATNEKLFF
len: 17; j_gene: TRBJ2-3; abundance: .; v_gene: TRBV5-5; d_gene: TRBD2; CDR3nt: TGTGCCAGCCGTAAATCCCAGGGACTAGCGGAGCCACATACGCAGTATTTT; CDR3aa: CASRKSQGLAEPHTQYF
len: 17; j_gene: TRBJ2-5; abundance: .; v_gene: TRBV5-1; d_gene: .; CDR3nt: TGCGCCAGCAGCTTGGCCGGGGGAACGGGAGCAGGGGAGACCCAGTACTTC; CDR3aa: CASSLAGGTGAGETQYF
len: 15; j_gene: TRBJ1-3; abundance: .; v_gene: TRBV5-1; d_gene: TRBD1; CDR3nt: TGCGCCAGCAGTATAGGACAGGCGGCTGGAAACACCATATATTTT; CDR3aa: CASSIGQAAGNTIYF
len: 14; j_gene: TRBJ1-2; abundance: .; v_gene: TRBV27; d_gene: TRBD1; CDR3nt: TGTGCCAGCAGTTATTCACAGGGGACCTATGGCTACACCTTC; CDR3aa: CASSYSQGTYGYTF
len: 14; j_gene: TRBJ1-4; abundance: .; v_gene: TRBV27; d_gene: .; CDR3nt: TGTGCCAGCAGCCCAGGGCTGCCTAATGAAAAACTGTTTTTT; CDR3aa: CASSPGLPNEKLFF
len: 13; j_gene: TRBJ1-2; abundance: few; v_gene: TRBV6-5; d_gene: .; CDR3nt: TGTGCCAGCAGTCCGGACAGTGGCTCCGGCTACACCTTC; CDR3aa: CASSPDSGSGYTF
len: 13; j_gene: TRBJ1-5; abundance: few; v_gene: TRBV6-5; d_gene: .; CDR3nt: TGTGCCAGCAGTTATGGTAGCAATCAGCCCCAGCATTTT; CDR3aa: CASSYGSNQPQHF
len: 12; j_gene: TRBJ1-3; abundance: .; v_gene: TRBV2; d_gene: .; CDR3nt: TGTGCCAGCAAAGGCGACGGAAACACCATATATTTT; CDR3aa: CASKGDGNTIYF
len: 15; j_gene: TRBJ2-6; abundance: few; v_gene: TRBV6-5; d_gene: .; CDR3nt: TGTGCCAGCAGTCCTCTGAGCTCTGGGGCCAACGTCCTGACTTTC; CDR3aa: CASSPLSSGANVLTF
len: 14; j_gene: TRBJ1-2; abundance: .; v_gene: TRBV27; d_gene: .; CDR3nt: TGTGCCAGCAGTCAGAGAAGGCTAACTGCCGGCTACACCTTC; CDR3aa: CASSQRRLTAGYTF
len: 14; j_gene: TRBJ1-2; abundance: .; v_gene: TRBV3-1/TRBV3-2; d_gene: .; CDR3nt: TGTGCCAGCAGCCAAGCCACCGGCGGAGGGGGCTACACCTTC; CDR3aa: CASSQATGGGGYTF
len: 15; j_gene: TRBJ2-7; abundance: .; v_gene: TRBV13; d_gene: .; CDR3nt: TGTGCCAGCAGCTTTTGGGAGCGGAGGCCCTACGAGCAGTACTTC; CDR3aa: CASSFWERRPYEQYF
len: 14; j_gene: TRBJ1-4; abundance: .; v_gene: TRBV3-1/TRBV3-2; d_gene: .; CDR3nt: TGTGCCAGCAGCCATGGCCAGATTGATGAAAAACTGTTTTTT; CDR3aa: CASSHGQIDEKLFF
len: 14; j_gene: TRBJ1-2; abundance: .; v_gene: TRBV2; d_gene: TRBD1; CDR3nt: TGTGCCAGCACCCCAGACAGGGGGTTCTATGGCTACACCTTC; CDR3aa: CASTPDRGFYGYTF
len: 14; j_gene: TRBJ2-7; abundance: once; v_gene: TRBV28; d_gene: .; CDR3nt: TGTGCCAGCAGTTTAATGTTTGGGAGATACGAGCAGTACTTC; CDR3aa: CASSLMFGRYEQYF
len: 16; j_gene: TRBJ2-1; abundance: .; v_gene: TRBV5-5; d_gene: .; CDR3nt: TGTGCCAGCAGCTTGGGAGCGGGACACCTATACAATGAGCAGTTCTTC; CDR3aa: CASSLGAGHLYNEQFF
len: 14; j_gene: TRBJ2-5; abundance: once; v_gene: TRBV11-2; d_gene: TRBD1; CDR3nt: TGTGCCAGCAGCCGAAGACAGGGGGTTGAGACCCAGTACTTC; CDR3aa: CASSRRQGVETQYF
len: 11; j_gene: TRBJ1-2; abundance: .; v_gene: TRBV4-1; d_gene: .; CDR3nt: TGCGCCAGCAGCCAAGGGTATGGCTACACCTTC; CDR3aa: CASSQGYGYTF
len: 16; j_gene: TRBJ1-5; abundance: .; v_gene: TRBV2; d_gene: .; CDR3nt: TGTGCCAGCAGTGGCCAGGACACCTCCGACGGTCAGCCCCAGCATTTT; CDR3aa: CASSGQDTSDGQPQHF
len: 11; j_gene: TRBJ1-1; abundance: .; v_gene: TRBV20-1; d_gene: .; CDR3nt: TGCAGTGCTAGTTTGAACACTGAAGCTTTCTTT; CDR3aa: CSASLNTEAFF